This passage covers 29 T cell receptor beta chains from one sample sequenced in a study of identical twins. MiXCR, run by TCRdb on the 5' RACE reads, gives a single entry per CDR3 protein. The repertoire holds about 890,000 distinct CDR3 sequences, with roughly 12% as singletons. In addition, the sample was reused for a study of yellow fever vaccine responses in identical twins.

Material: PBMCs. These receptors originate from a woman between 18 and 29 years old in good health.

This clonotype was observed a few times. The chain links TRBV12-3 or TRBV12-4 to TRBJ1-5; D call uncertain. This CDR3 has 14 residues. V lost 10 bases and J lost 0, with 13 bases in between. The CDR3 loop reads CANLPYFSNQPQHF. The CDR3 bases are TGTGCCAACCTACCCTACTTTAGCAATCAGCCCCAGCATTTT.

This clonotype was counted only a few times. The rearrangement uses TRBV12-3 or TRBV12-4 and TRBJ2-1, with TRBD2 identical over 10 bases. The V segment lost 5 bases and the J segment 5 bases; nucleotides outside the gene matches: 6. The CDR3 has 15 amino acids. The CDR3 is CASSLLAGDHNEQFF. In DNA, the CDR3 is TGTGCCAGCAGTCTCCTAGCGGGAGACCACAATGAGCAGTTCTTC.

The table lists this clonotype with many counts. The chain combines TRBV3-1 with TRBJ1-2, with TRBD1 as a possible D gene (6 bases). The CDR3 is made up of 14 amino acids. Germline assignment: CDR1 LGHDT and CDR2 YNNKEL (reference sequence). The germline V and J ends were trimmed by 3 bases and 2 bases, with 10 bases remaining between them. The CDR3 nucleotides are TGTGCCAGCAGCCACGGACAGAGAAACTATGGCTACACCTTC. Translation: CASSHGQRNYGYTF.

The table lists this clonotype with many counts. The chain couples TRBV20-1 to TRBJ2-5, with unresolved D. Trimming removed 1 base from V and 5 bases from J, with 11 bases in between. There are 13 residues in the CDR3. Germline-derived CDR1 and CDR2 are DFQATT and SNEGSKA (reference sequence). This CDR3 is CSARGTHLETQYF. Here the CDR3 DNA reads TGCAGTGCTAGAGGCACCCATCTGGAGACCCAGTACTTC.

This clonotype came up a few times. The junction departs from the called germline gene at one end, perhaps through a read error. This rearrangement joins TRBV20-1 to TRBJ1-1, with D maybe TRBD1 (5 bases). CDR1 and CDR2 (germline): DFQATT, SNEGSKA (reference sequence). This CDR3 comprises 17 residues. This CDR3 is CSTRHLGQGDDYTEAFF. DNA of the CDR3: TGCAGTACTAGACATCTTGGGCAGGGAGACGATTACACTGAAGCTTTCTTT.

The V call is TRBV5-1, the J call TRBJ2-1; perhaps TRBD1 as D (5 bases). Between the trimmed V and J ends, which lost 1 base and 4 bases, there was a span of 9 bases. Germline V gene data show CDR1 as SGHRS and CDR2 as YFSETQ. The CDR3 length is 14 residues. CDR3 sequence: CASSLRGNYNEQFF. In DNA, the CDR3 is TGCGCCAGCAGCTTGAGGGGAAATTACAATGAGCAGTTCTTC.

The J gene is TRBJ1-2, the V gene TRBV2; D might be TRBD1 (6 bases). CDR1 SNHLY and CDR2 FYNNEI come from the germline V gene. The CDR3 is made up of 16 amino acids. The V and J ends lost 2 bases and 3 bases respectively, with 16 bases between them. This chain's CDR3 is CASSEWGQGRDYGYTF. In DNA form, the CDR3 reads TGTGCCAGCAGTGAATGGGGGCAGGGCAGGGACTATGGCTACACCTTC.

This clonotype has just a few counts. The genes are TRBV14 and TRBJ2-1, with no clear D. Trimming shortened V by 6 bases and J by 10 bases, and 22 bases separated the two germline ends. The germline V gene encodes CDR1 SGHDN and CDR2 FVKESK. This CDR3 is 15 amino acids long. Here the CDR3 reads CASRYTGNTNGEQFF. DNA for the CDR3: TGTGCCAGCAGGTATACGGGCAATACCAATGGGGAGCAGTTCTTC. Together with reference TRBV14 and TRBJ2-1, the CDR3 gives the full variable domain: EAGVTQFPSHSVIEKGQTVTLRCDPISGHDNLYWYRRVMGKEIKFLLHFVKESKQDESGMPNNRFLAERTGGTYSTLKVQPAELEDSGVYFCASRYTGNTNGEQFFGPGTRLTVL.

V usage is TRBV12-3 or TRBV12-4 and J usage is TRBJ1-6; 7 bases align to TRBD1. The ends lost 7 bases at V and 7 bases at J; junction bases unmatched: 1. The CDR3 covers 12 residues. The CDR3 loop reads CASIQGNSPLHF. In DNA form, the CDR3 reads TGTGCCAGCATACAGGGGAATTCACCCCTCCACTTT.

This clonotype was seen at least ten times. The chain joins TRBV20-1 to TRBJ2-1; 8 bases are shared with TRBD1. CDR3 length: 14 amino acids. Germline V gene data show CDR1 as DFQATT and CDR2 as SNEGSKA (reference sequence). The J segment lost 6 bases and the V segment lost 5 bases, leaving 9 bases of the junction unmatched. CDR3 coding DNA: TGCAGTGCTGGGAGGACAGGGTCGTCCAATGAGCAGTTCTTC. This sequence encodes CSAGRTGSSNEQFF.

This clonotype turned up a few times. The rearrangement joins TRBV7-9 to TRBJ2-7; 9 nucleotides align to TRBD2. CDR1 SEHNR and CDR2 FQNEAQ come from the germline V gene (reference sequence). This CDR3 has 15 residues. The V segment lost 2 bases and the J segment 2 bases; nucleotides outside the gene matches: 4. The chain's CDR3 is CASSLKGGGAYEQYV. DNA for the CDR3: TGTGCCAGCAGCTTAAAGGGCGGGGGGGCCTACGAGCAGTACGTC.

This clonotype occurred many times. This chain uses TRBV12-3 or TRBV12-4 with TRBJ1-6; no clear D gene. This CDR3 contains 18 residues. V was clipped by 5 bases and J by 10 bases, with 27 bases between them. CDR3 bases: TGTGCCAGCAGTGATTCCCCGGGAACAACGGCAAGTGTGTCACCCCTCCACTTT. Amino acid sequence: CASSDSPGTTASVSPLHF.

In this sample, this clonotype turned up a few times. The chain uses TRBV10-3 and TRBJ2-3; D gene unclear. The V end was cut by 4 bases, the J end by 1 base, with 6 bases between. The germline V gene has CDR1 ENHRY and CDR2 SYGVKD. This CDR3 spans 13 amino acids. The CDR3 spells CAISARGTDTQYF. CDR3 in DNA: TGTGCCATCAGTGCTAGGGGCACAGATACGCAGTATTTT.

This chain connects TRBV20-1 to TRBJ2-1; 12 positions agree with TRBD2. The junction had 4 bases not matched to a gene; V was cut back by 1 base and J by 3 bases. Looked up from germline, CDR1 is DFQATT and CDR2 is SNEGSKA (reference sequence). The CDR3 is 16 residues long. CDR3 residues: CSARVSTSGGYNEQFF. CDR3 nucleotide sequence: TGCAGTGCTAGAGTATCGACTAGCGGGGGCTACAATGAGCAGTTCTTC.

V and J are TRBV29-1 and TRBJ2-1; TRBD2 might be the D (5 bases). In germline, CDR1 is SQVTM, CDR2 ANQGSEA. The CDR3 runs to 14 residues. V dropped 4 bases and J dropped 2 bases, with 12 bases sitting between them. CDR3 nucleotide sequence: TGCAGCGTTGGGTTAGCGTGGGCCTACAATGAGCAGTTCTTC. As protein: CSVGLAWAYNEQFF.

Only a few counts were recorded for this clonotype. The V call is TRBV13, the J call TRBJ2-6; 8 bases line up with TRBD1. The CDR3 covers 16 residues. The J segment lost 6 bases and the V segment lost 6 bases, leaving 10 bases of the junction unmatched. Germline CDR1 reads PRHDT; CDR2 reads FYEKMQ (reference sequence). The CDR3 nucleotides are TGTGCCAGCAGATACTCAGGGGGCAGGAAGGCCAACGTCCTGACTTTC. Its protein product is CASRYSGGRKANVLTF.

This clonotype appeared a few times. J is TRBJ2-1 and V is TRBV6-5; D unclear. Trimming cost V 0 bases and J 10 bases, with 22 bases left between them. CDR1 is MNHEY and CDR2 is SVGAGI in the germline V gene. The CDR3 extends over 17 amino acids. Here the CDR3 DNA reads TGTGCCAGCAGTTACTCCCCCACGCTGGGGTCTAGATTCGAGCAGTTCTTC. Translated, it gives CASSYSPTLGSRFEQFF.

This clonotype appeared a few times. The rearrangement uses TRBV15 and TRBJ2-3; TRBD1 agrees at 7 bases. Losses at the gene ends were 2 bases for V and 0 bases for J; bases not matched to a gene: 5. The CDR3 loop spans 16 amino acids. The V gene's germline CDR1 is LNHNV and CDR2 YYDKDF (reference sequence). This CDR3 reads CATSRYRDRSTDTQYF. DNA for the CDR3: TGTGCCACCAGCAGATACCGGGACAGAAGCACAGATACGCAGTATTTT.

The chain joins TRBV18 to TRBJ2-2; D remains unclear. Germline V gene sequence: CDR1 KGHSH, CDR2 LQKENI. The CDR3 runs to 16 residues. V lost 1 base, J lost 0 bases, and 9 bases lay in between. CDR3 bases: TGTGCCAGCTCACCACAGGCACCTACGAACACCGGGGAGCTGTTTTTT. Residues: CASSPQAPTNTGELFF.

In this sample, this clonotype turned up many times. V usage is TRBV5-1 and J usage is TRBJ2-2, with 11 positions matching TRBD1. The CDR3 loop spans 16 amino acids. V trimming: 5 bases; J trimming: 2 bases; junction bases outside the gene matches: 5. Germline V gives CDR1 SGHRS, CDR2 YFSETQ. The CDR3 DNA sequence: TGCGCCAGCAGTTGGACAGGGGGCGCCAACACCGGGGAGCTGTTTTTT. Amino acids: CASSWTGGANTGELFF.

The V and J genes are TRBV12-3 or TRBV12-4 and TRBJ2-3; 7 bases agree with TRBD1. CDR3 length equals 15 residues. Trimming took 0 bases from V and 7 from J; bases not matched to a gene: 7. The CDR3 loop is CASSLAPSGGNTQYF. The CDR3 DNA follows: TGTGCCAGCAGTTTAGCCCCCTCAGGGGGAAATACGCAGTATTTT.

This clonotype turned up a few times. The CDR3 loop is CASSLETTFLNTEAFF. The CDR3, as DNA: TGTGCCAGCAGCTTAGAGACAACTTTTTTGAACACTGAAGCTTTCTTT. The chain uses TRBV11-2 and TRBJ1-1; no reliable D call. Germline V gene lookup returns CDR1 SGHAT and CDR2 FQNNGV. The CDR3 is made up of 16 amino acids. Between the trimmed V and J ends, which lost 0 bases and 0 bases, there was a span of 11 bases.

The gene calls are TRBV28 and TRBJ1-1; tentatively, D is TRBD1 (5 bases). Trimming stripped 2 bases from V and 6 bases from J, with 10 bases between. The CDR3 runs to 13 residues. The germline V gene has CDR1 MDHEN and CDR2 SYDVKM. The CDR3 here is CASSLVQGSEAFF. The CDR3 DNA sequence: TGTGCCAGCAGTTTAGTTCAGGGCTCTGAAGCTTTCTTT. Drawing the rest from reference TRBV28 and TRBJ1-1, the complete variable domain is DVKVTQSSRYLVKRTGEKVFLECVQDMDHENMFWYRQDPGLGLRLIYFSYDVKMKEKGDIPEGYSVSREKKERFSLILESASTNQTSMYLCASSLVQGSEAFFGQGTRLTVV.

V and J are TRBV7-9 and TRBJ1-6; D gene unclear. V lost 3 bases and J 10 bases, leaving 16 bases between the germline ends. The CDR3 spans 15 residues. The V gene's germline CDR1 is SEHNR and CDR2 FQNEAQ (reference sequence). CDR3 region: CASSFGPNSGSPLHF. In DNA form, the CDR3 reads TGTGCCAGCAGCTTCGGTCCAAACTCGGGGTCACCCCTCCACTTT.

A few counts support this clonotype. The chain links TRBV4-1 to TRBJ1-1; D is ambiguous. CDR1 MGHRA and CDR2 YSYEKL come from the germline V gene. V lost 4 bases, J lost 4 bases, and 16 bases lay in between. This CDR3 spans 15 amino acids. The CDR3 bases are TGCGCCAGCAGCCCCCCGGTGACTCAGTTCACTGAAGCTTTCTTT. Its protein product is CASSPPVTQFTEAFF.

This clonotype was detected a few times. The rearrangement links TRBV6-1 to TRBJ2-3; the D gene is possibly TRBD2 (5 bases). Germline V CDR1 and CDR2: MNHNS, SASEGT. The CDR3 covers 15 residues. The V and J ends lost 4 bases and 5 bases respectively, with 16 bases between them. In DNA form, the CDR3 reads TGTGCCAGCAGTGTTGCGGGTCAATCTAAAGATACGCAGTATTTT. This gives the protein CASSVAGQSKDTQYF.

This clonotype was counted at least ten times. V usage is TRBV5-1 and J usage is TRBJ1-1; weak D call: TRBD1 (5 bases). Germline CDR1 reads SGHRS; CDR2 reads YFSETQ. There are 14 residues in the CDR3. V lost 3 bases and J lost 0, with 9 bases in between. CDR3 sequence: CASSWRDVNTEAFF. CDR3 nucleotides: TGCGCCAGCAGCTGGCGGGACGTGAACACTGAAGCTTTCTTT.

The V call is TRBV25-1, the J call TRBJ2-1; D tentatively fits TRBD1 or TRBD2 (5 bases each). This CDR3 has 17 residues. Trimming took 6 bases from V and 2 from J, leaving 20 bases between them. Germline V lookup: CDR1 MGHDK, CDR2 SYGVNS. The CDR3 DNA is TGTGCCAGCAGCCTGATGGGTGGGGGAAACCCCTACAATGAGCAGTTCTTC. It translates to CASSLMGGGNPYNEQFF.

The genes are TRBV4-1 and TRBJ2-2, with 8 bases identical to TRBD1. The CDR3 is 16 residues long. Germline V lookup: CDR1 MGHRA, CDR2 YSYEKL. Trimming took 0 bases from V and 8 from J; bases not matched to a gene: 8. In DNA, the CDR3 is TGCGCCAGCAGCCAAGATTGGACAGGGCTTACGGGGGAGCTGTTTTTT. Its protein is CASSQDWTGLTGELFF.